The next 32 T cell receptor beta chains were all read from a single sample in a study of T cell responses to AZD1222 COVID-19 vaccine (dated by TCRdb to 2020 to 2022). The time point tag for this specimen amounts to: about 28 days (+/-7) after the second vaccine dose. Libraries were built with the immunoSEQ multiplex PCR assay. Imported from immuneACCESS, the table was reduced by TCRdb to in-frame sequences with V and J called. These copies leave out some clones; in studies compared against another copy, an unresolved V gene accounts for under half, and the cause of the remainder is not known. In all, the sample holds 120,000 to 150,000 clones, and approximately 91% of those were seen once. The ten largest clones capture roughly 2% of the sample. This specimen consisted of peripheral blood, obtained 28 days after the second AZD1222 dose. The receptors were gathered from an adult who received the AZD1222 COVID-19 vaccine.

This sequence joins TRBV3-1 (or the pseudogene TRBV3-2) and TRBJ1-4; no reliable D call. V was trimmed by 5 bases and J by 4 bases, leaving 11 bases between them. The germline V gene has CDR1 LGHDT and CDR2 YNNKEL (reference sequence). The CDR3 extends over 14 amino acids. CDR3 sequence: CASSSGRVNEKLFF. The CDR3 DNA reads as TGTGCCAGCAGCTCTGGGAGGGTTAATGAAAAACTGTTTTTT.

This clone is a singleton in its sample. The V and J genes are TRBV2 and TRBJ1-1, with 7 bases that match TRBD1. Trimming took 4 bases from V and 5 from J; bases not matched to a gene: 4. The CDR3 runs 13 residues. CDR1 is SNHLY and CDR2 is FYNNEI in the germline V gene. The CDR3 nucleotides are TGTGCCAGCAGTGGGACAGGCGAGACTGAAGCTTTCTTT. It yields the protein CASSGTGETEAFF.

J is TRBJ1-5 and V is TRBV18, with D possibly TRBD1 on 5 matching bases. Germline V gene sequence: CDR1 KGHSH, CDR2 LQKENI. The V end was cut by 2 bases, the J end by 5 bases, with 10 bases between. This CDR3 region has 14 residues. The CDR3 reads CASSPSLGDQPQHF. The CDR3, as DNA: TGTGCCAGCTCACCATCCCTAGGGGATCAGCCCCAGCATTTT. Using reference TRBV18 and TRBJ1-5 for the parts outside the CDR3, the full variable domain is NAGVMQNPRHLVRRRGQEARLRCSPMKGHSHVYWYRQLPEEGLKFMVYLQKENIIDESGMPKERFSAEFPKEGPSILRIQQVVRGDSAAYFCASSPSLGDQPQHFGDGTRLSIL.

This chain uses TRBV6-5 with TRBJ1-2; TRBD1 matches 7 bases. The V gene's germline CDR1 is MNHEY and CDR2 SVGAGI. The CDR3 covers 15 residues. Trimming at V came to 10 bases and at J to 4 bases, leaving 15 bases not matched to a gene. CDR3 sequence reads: CATTTTGASVYGYTF. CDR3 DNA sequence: TGTGCCACCACTACCACAGGGGCCTCGGTCTATGGCTACACCTTC.

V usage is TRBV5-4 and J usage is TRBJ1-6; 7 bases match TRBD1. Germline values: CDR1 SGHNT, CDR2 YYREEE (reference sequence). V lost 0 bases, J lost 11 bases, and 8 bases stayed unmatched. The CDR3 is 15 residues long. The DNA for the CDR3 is TGTGCCAGCAGCTTGGGAGGCCAGGGGGTTCCACCCCTCCACTTT. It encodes CASSLGGQGVPPLHF. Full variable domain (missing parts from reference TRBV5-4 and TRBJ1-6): ETGVTQSPTHLIKTRGQQVTLRCSSQSGHNTVSWYQQALGQGPQFIFQYYREEENGRGNFPPRFSGLQFPNYSSELNVNALELDDSALYLCASSLGGQGVPPLHFGNGTRLTVT.

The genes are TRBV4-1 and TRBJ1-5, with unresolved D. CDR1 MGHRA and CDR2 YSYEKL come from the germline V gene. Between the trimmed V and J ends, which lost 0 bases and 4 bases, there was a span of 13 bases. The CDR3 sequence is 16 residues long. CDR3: CASSQDRGSANQPQHF. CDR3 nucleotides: TGCGCCAGCAGCCAAGATCGGGGTAGTGCAAATCAGCCCCAGCATTTT.

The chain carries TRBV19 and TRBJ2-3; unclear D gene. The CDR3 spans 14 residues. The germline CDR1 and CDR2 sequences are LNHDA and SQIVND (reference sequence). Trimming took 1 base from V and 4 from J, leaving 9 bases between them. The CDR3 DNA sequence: TGTGCCAGTAGTATAGCAAGCGCCCCAGATACGCAGTATTTT. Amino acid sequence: CASSIASAPDTQYF.

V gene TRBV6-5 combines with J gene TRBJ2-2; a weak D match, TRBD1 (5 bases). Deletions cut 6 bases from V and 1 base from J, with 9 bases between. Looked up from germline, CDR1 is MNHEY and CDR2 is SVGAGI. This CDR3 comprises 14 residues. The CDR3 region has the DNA TGTGCCAGCAGCCTGACAGTGAACACCGGGGAGCTGTTTTTT. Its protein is CASSLTVNTGELFF.

Here the CDR3 DNA reads TGTGCCAGCAGCTTAACAGCGGGAGAGGGTCAGCAGTACTTC. Translation gives CASSLTAGEGQQYF. The rearrangement joins TRBV7-9 to TRBJ2-7; 8 positions agree with TRBD2. CDR1 and CDR2 (germline): SEHNR, FQNEAQ (reference sequence). V dropped 2 bases and J dropped 8; count of bases not matched to a gene: 8. The CDR3 runs to 14 residues.

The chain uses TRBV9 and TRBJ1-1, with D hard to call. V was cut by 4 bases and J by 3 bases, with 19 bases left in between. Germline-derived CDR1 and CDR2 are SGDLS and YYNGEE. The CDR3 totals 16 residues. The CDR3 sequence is CASSRLQTGVYTEAFF. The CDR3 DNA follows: TGTGCCAGCAGCAGATTACAAACGGGTGTGTACACTGAAGCTTTCTTT.

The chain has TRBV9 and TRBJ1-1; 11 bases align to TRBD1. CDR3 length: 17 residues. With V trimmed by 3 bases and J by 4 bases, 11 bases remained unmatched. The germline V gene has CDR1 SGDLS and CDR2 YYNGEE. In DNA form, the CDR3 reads TGTGCCAGCAGCGCCGGACAGGGGGCCCTCCTGGGCACTGAAGCTTTCTTT. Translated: CASSAGQGALLGTEAFF.

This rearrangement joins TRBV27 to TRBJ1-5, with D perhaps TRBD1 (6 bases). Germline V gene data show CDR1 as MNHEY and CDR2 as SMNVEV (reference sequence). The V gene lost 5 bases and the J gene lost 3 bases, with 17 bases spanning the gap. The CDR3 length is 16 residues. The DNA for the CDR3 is TGTGCCAGCAGTCGGATTTGGACAGAAGACAATCAGCCCCAGCATTTT. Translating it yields CASSRIWTEDNQPQHF.

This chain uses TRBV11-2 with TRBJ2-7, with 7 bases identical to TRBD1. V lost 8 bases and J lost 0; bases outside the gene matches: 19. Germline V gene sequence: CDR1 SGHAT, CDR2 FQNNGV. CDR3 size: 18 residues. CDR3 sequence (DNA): TGTGCCAGCCCCCACGGGACAGACTACCCTTTACTCTCCTACGAGCAGTACTTC. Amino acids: CASPHGTDYPLLSYEQYF. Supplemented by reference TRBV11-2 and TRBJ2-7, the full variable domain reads EAGVAQSPRYKIIEKRQSVAFWCNPISGHATLYWYQQILGQGPKLLIQFQNNGVVDDSQLPKDRFSAERLKGVDSTLKIQPAKLEDSAVYLCASPHGTDYPLLSYEQYFGPGTRLTVT.

CDR3 in DNA: TGTGCCAGCAGCTTTCGGGACAGGGGGCCCTACAATGAGCAGTTCTTC. It specifies CASSFRDRGPYNEQFF. This chain links TRBV5-4 with TRBJ2-1; TRBD1 matches 12 bases. The V segment lost 2 bases and the J segment 2 bases; nucleotides outside the gene matches: 2. The V gene's germline CDR1 is SGHNT and CDR2 YYREEE (reference sequence). The CDR3 consists of 16 residues.

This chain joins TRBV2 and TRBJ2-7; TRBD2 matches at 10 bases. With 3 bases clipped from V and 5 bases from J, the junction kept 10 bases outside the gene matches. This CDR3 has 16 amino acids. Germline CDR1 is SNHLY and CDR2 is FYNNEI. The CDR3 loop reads CASSDLLAGEADEQYF. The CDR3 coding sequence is TGTGCCAGCAGTGACCTCCTAGCGGGGGAGGCGGACGAGCAGTACTTC.

CDR3 DNA: TGTGCCAGCAGTTACGGAAGACAGCAGTCCGGTGAAAAACTGTTTTTT. Translation: CASSYGRQQSGEKLFF. The chain carries TRBV6-5 and TRBJ1-4, with D tentatively TRBD1 (5 bases). Germline CDR1 and CDR2: MNHEY and SVGAGI. Trimming shortened V by 2 bases and J by 7 bases, and 17 bases separated the two germline ends. CDR3 size: 16 residues.

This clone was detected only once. The CDR3 DNA is TGTGCCAGCAGTTGGTCGGAGAACACTGAAGCTTTCTTT. This sequence encodes CASSWSENTEAFF. V gene TRBV27 combines with J gene TRBJ1-1, with D uncertain. The CDR3 spans 13 residues. The V gene lost 4 bases and the J gene lost 1 base, with 7 bases spanning the gap. Per the germline V gene, CDR1 is MNHEY and CDR2 is SMNVEV (reference sequence).

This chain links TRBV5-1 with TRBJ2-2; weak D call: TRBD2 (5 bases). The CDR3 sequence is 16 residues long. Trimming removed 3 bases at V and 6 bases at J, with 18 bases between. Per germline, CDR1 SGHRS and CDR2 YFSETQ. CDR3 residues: CASSSGWGRSSGELFF. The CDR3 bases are TGCGCCAGCAGCTCGGGGTGGGGTAGGTCGTCCGGGGAGCTGTTTTTT.

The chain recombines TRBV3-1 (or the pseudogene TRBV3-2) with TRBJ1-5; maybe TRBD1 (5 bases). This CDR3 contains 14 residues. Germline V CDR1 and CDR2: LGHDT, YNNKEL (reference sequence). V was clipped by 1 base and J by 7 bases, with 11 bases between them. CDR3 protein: CASSQGGRSQPQHF. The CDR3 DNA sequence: TGTGCCAGCAGCCAAGGGGGCCGGAGCCAGCCCCAGCATTTT.

In DNA form, the CDR3 reads TGTGCCAGCAGTTACGGACCTAACACTGAAGCTTTCTTT. Protein: CASSYGPNTEAFF. V gene TRBV27 combines with J gene TRBJ1-1; D unclear. V was pared by 4 bases and J by 2 bases, with 8 bases between. CDR1 is MNHEY and CDR2 is SMNVEV in the germline V gene (reference sequence). The CDR3 is made up of 13 amino acids.

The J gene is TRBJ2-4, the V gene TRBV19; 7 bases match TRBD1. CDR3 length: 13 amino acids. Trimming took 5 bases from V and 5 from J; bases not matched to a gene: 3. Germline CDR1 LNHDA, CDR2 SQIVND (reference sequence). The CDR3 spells CASSPGTENIQYF. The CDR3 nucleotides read TGTGCCAGTAGTCCCGGGACAGAAAACATTCAGTACTTC.

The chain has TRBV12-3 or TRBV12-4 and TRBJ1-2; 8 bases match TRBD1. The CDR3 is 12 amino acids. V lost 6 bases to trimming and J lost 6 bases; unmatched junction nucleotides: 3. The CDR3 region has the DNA TGTGCCAGCAGGACAGGGGCTAATGGCTACACCTTC. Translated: CASRTGANGYTF.

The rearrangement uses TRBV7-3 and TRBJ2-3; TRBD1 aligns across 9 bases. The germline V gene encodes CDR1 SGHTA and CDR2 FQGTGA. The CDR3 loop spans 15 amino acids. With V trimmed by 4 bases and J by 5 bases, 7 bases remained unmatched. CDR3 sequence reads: CASSSQGASLDTQYF. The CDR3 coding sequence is TGTGCCAGCAGCTCACAGGGGGCGTCTCTAGATACGCAGTATTTT.

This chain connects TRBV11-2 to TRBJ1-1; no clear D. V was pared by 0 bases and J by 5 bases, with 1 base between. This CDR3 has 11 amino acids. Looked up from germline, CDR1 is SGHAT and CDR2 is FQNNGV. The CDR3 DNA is TGTGCCAGCAGCTTAGAGACTGAAGCTTTCTTT. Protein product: CASSLETEAFF.

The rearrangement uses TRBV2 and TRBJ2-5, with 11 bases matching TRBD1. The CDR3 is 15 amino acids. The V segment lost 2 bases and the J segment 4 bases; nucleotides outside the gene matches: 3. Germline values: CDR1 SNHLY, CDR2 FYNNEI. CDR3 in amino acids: CASSEQGQGGETQYF. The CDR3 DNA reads TGTGCCAGCAGTGAACAGGGACAGGGGGGAGAGACCCAGTACTTC.

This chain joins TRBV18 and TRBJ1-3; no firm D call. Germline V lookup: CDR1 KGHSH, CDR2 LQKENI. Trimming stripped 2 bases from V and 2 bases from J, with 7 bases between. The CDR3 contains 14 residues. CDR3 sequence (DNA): TGTGCCAGCTCACCAGAAACAGCTGGAAACACCATATATTTT. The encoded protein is CASSPETAGNTIYF.

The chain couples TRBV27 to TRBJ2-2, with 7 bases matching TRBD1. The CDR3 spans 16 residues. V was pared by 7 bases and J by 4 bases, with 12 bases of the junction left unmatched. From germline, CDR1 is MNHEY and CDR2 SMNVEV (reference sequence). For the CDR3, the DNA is TGTGCCAGCACTCGAAGAGGGGGCGCGGTCACCGGGGAGCTGTTTTTT. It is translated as CASTRRGGAVTGELFF.

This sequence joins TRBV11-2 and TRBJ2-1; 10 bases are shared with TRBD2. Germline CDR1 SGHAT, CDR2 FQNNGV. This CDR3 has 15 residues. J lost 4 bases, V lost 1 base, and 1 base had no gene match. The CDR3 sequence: CASSLGTSGYNEQFF. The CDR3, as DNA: TGTGCCAGCAGCTTAGGGACTAGCGGATACAATGAGCAGTTCTTC.

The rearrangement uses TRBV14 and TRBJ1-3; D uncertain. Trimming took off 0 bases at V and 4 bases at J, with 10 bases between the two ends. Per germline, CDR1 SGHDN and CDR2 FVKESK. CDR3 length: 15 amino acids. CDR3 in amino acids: CASSQELVAGNTIYF. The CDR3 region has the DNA TGTGCCAGCAGCCAAGAGCTTGTGGCGGGAAACACCATATATTTT.

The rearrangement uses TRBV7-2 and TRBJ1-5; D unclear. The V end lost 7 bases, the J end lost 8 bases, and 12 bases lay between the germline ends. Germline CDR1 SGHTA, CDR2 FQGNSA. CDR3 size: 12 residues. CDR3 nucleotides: TGTGCCAGCACCGCGGGCGGAAAGCCCCAGCATTTT. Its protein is CASTAGGKPQHF.

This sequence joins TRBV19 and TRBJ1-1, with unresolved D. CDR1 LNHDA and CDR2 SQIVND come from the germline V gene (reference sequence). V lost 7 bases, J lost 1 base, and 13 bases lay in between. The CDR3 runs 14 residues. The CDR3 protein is CASKASQGNTEAFF. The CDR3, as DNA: TGTGCCAGTAAGGCGTCCCAAGGGAACACTGAAGCTTTCTTT. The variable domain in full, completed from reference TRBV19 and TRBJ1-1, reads DGGITQSPKYLFRKEGQNVTLSCEQNLNHDAMYWYRQDPGQGLRLIYYSQIVNDFQKGDIAEGYSVSREKKESFPLTVTSAQKNPTAFYLCASKASQGNTEAFFGQGTRLTVV.

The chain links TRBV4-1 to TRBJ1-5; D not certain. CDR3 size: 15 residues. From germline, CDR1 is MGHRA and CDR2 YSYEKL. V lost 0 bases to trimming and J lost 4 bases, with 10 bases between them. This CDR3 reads CASSQEGISNQPQHF. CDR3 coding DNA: TGCGCCAGCAGCCAAGAGGGGATTTCGAATCAGCCCCAGCATTTT.